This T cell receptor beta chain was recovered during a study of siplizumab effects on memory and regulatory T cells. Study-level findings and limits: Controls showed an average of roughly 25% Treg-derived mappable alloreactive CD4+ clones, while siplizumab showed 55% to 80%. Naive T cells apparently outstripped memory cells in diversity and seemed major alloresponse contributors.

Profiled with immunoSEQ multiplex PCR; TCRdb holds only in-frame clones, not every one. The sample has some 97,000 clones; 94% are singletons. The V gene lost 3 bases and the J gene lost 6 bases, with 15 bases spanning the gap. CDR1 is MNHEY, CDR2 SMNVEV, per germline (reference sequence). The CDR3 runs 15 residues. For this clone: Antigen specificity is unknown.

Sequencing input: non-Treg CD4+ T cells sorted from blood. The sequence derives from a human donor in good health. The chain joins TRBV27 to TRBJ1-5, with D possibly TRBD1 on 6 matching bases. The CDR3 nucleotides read TGTGCCAGCAGTTTTCATCGGGGGCTTGGTCAGCCCCAGCATTTT. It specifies CASSFHRGLGQPQHF.